This T cell receptor (beta chain) originates from a study of T cell responses to AZD1222 COVID-19 vaccine. Measured with immunoSEQ multiplex PCR; TCRdb has only the in-frame clones, and not every one. The sample has 68,000 or so clones, about 90% seen once. The TCR comes from an adult in good health. The specimen comprised peripheral blood, sampled on day 0 of AZD1222 vaccination.

CDR3 bases: TGCAGCGTTCCCCTGCGGGGGCTCGACGAGCAGTACTTC. Protein: CSVPLRGLDEQYF. The chain recombines TRBV29-1 with TRBJ2-7, with D maybe TRBD2 (7 bases). V lost 5 bases and J 5 bases, leaving 16 bases between the germline ends. Germline values: CDR1 SQVTM, CDR2 ANQGSEA. This CDR3 spans 13 amino acids.